The rows below give T cell receptor beta chains drawn from one sample of a study of shared clonotypes between healthy human individuals. The assay was immunoSEQ multiplex PCR, and TCRdb's table has in-frame clones only and misses some. The data contain about 1,900,000 clones, about 95% of them singletons. Sequenced sample: naive CD8+ T cells sorted from blood. The receptors stem from a man aged 18 to 30 in good health. The CDR3 runs from the conserved cysteine through the conserved F or W. Each record gives: V gene, clone size, J gene, D gene, CDR3 DNA, CDR3 protein. D genes are given only for firm matches. Some rows mark clone size as missing; the rest say once, few, many or name a class of expanded clone.

v_call: TRBV5-1
clone_size: -
j_call: TRBJ1-1
d_call: -
cdr3_nt: TGCGCCAGCAGCTTGGACAGACCGAACACTGAAGCTTTCTTT
cdr3_aa: CASSLDRPNTEAFF

v_call: TRBV7-6
clone_size: -
j_call: TRBJ1-1
d_call: -
cdr3_nt: TGTGCCAGCAGCTTAGAGGGGGGTGCTGAAGCTTTCTTT
cdr3_aa: CASSLEGGAEAFF

v_call: TRBV7-9
clone_size: -
j_call: TRBJ1-2
d_call: -
cdr3_nt: TGTGCCAGCAGCCCAGAGCGGGGTCCTGATGGCTACACCTTC
cdr3_aa: CASSPERGPDGYTF

v_call: TRBV7-2
clone_size: -
j_call: TRBJ2-7
d_call: TRBD2
cdr3_nt: TGTGCCAGCAGCTTAGCACTAGCGGGCGAGCAGTACTTC
cdr3_aa: CASSLALAGEQYF

v_call: TRBV27
clone_size: -
j_call: TRBJ2-7
d_call: -
cdr3_nt: TGTGCCAGCACCGAGCTGAGCGGGGAGCAGTACTTC
cdr3_aa: CASTELSGEQYF

v_call: TRBV30
clone_size: -
j_call: TRBJ2-3
d_call: -
cdr3_nt: TGTGCCTGGAGTGTAGCACAGACAGATACGCAGTATTTT
cdr3_aa: CAWSVAQTDTQYF

v_call: TRBV7-6
clone_size: -
j_call: TRBJ2-7
d_call: -
cdr3_nt: TGTGCCAGCAGTCGAGGGCCCCTCGGGGACTACGAGCAGTACTTC
cdr3_aa: CASSRGPLGDYEQYF

v_call: TRBV7-8
clone_size: -
j_call: TRBJ2-1
d_call: TRBD2
cdr3_nt: TGTGCCAGCAGCTCCGGACTAGCGGGGGGGAACTCCTACAATGAGCAGTTCTTC
cdr3_aa: CASSSGLAGGNSYNEQFF

v_call: TRBV7-6
clone_size: -
j_call: TRBJ2-7
d_call: -
cdr3_nt: TGTGCCAGCAGCCCCCTCAGAACCCACTACGAGCAGTACTTC
cdr3_aa: CASSPLRTHYEQYF

v_call: TRBV27
clone_size: -
j_call: TRBJ2-2
d_call: -
cdr3_nt: TGTGCCAGCAGTCACAGGGCCAAGGGACCCGTGGGGACCGGGGAGCTGTTTTTT
cdr3_aa: CASSHRAKGPVGTGELFF

v_call: TRBV27
clone_size: -
j_call: TRBJ2-7
d_call: -
cdr3_nt: TGTGCCAGCAGTCCCGTGGACCGACCCGGAGAGCAGTACTTC
cdr3_aa: CASSPVDRPGEQYF

v_call: TRBV29-1
clone_size: -
j_call: TRBJ2-1
d_call: -
cdr3_nt: TGCAGCGCTGGGGGCGAGGGGACGGTCTCACTTCGGCAGTTCTTC
cdr3_aa: CSAGGEGTVSLRQFF

v_call: TRBV18
clone_size: -
j_call: TRBJ2-7
d_call: TRBD1
cdr3_nt: TGTGCCAGCTCACCACCTGCTGGACAGGTTTCCTACGAGCAGTACTTC
cdr3_aa: CASSPPAGQVSYEQYF

v_call: TRBV7-9
clone_size: once
j_call: TRBJ2-7
d_call: -
cdr3_nt: TGTGCCAGCAGCCCCATAGCGGTAGACTACGAGCAGTACTTC
cdr3_aa: CASSPIAVDYEQYF

v_call: TRBV19
clone_size: -
j_call: TRBJ1-1
d_call: -
cdr3_nt: TGTGCCAGTAGTCCCTCTTCGTGGCTCGACACTGAAGCTTTCTTT
cdr3_aa: CASSPSSWLDTEAFF

v_call: TRBV25-1
clone_size: -
j_call: TRBJ2-1
d_call: -
cdr3_nt: TGTGCCAGCAGTGTCGGGACCCTAACGGTAGGCTACAATGAGCAGTTCTTC
cdr3_aa: CASSVGTLTVGYNEQFF

v_call: TRBV5-1
clone_size: -
j_call: TRBJ2-2
d_call: TRBD1
cdr3_nt: TGCGCCAGCAGCGAAGACAGGGCTCGGACCGGGGAGCTGTTTTTT
cdr3_aa: CASSEDRARTGELFF

v_call: TRBV7-8
clone_size: -
j_call: TRBJ1-5
d_call: TRBD1
cdr3_nt: TGTGCCAGCAGCTCCCGGACAGGGTGGCAGCCCCAGCATTTT
cdr3_aa: CASSSRTGWQPQHF

v_call: TRBV6-5
clone_size: -
j_call: TRBJ2-2
d_call: TRBD2
cdr3_nt: TGTGCCAGCAGTTCTGGAGTAGCGGGGGATACCGGGGAGCTGTTTTTT
cdr3_aa: CASSSGVAGDTGELFF

v_call: TRBV7-9
clone_size: few
j_call: TRBJ1-1
d_call: TRBD1
cdr3_nt: TGTGCCAGCAGAAAATACGGGACAGTGGAAGAAGCTTTCTTT
cdr3_aa: CASRKYGTVEEAFF

v_call: TRBV6-1
clone_size: -
j_call: TRBJ2-2
d_call: -
cdr3_nt: TGTGCCAGCAGTGATGGGGGACCGAACACCGGGGAGCTGTTTTTT
cdr3_aa: CASSDGGPNTGELFF

v_call: TRBV28
clone_size: -
j_call: TRBJ2-7
d_call: -
cdr3_nt: TGTGCCAGCAGTTTGGCCGGGTCCTCCTACGAGCAGTACTTC
cdr3_aa: CASSLAGSSYEQYF

v_call: TRBV6-6
clone_size: -
j_call: TRBJ2-7
d_call: -
cdr3_nt: TGTGCCAGCAGTTACCTTGTATCGGGATGGTCGTACGAGCAGTACTTC
cdr3_aa: CASSYLVSGWSYEQYF

v_call: TRBV4-1
clone_size: -
j_call: TRBJ2-5
d_call: -
cdr3_nt: TGCGCCAGCAGCCAAGGGCAGGGGCAGGGATGGGAGACCCAGTACTTC
cdr3_aa: CASSQGQGQGWETQYF

v_call: TRBV9
clone_size: -
j_call: TRBJ1-6
d_call: -
cdr3_nt: TGTGCCAGCAGCGTAGCTTTGGACAGAGATTCACCCCTCCACTTT
cdr3_aa: CASSVALDRDSPLHF

v_call: TRBV5-4
clone_size: -
j_call: TRBJ1-4
d_call: -
cdr3_nt: TGTGCCAGCAGCCGCCTTAATGAAAAACTGTTTTTT
cdr3_aa: CASSRLNEKLFF

v_call: TRBV4-3
clone_size: -
j_call: TRBJ1-2
d_call: -
cdr3_nt: TGCGCCAGCAGCCAAGATTTGGGACACGGCCACACCTTC
cdr3_aa: CASSQDLGHGHTF

v_call: TRBV5-1
clone_size: -
j_call: TRBJ1-1
d_call: -
cdr3_nt: TGCGCCAGCAGTGGGGACTATTCCATGAACACTGAAGCTTTCTTT
cdr3_aa: CASSGDYSMNTEAFF

v_call: TRBV4-1
clone_size: -
j_call: TRBJ2-2
d_call: -
cdr3_nt: TGCGCCAGCAGCTCCCGGGACAAGAACACCGGGGAGCTGTTTTTT
cdr3_aa: CASSSRDKNTGELFF

v_call: TRBV23-1
clone_size: -
j_call: TRBJ2-7
d_call: -
cdr3_nt: TGCGCCAGCACCCCAGGGTCTCGTTACGAGCAGTACTTC
cdr3_aa: CASTPGSRYEQYF

v_call: TRBV7-8
clone_size: -
j_call: TRBJ2-2
d_call: -
cdr3_nt: TGTGCCAGCAACCCGGACTATATCGGGGAGCTGTTTTTT
cdr3_aa: CASNPDYIGELFF

v_call: TRBV4-1
clone_size: -
j_call: TRBJ2-1
d_call: TRBD2
cdr3_nt: TGCGCCAGCAGCCTACGGGAGGGGGGGTACAATGAGCAGTTCTTC
cdr3_aa: CASSLREGGYNEQFF

v_call: TRBV5-1
clone_size: -
j_call: TRBJ2-3
d_call: -
cdr3_nt: TGCGCCAGCAGTCCCGGCGGGGTAATGGGCACAGATACGCAGTATTTT
cdr3_aa: CASSPGGVMGTDTQYF

v_call: TRBV30
clone_size: -
j_call: TRBJ1-6
d_call: TRBD1
cdr3_nt: TGTGCCTGGAGTCCCTCCACCAGACAGGGCCTGGTTAATTCACCCCTCCACTTT
cdr3_aa: CAWSPSTRQGLVNSPLHF

v_call: TRBV27
clone_size: -
j_call: TRBJ2-5
d_call: TRBD1
cdr3_nt: TGTGCCAGCAGCCCCGGGACAGCAGAGACCCAGTACTTC
cdr3_aa: CASSPGTAETQYF

v_call: TRBV13
clone_size: -
j_call: TRBJ2-7
d_call: TRBD2
cdr3_nt: TGTGCCAGCAGCTCGGAGCGGGAGGTCCACTACGAGCAGTACTTC
cdr3_aa: CASSSEREVHYEQYF

v_call: TRBV5-1
clone_size: -
j_call: TRBJ2-1
d_call: TRBD2
cdr3_nt: TGCGCCAGCAGCATGGGGACTAGCGGGAGGGGTGGTTACATTGAGCAGTTCTTC
cdr3_aa: CASSMGTSGRGGYIEQFF

v_call: TRBV9
clone_size: -
j_call: TRBJ1-6
d_call: -
cdr3_nt: TGTGCCAGCAGTGAATTGGGGGGAACCAATTCACCCCTCCACTTT
cdr3_aa: CASSELGGTNSPLHF

v_call: TRBV6-6
clone_size: -
j_call: TRBJ2-7
d_call: TRBD2
cdr3_nt: TGTGCCAGCAGTAAGACTAGCGGGAACTACGAGCAGTACTTC
cdr3_aa: CASSKTSGNYEQYF

v_call: TRBV19
clone_size: -
j_call: TRBJ2-2
d_call: TRBD1
cdr3_nt: TGTGCCAGTAGTATGGGTACAGGGGGCGAGCTGTTTTTT
cdr3_aa: CASSMGTGGELFF

v_call: TRBV19
clone_size: once
j_call: TRBJ2-7
d_call: -
cdr3_nt: TGTGCCAGTAGTATAGCGGCAGGGGCTAACTACGAGCAGTACTTC
cdr3_aa: CASSIAAGANYEQYF

v_call: TRBV5-6
clone_size: -
j_call: TRBJ2-5
d_call: TRBD2
cdr3_nt: TGTGCCAGCAGCGAGGGACTAGCGGGGGGACAAGAGACCCAGTACTTC
cdr3_aa: CASSEGLAGGQETQYF

v_call: TRBV29-1
clone_size: -
j_call: TRBJ2-3
d_call: -
cdr3_nt: TGCAGCGTTGCCGGGGACATAGGCGGGTCAGATACGCAGTATTTT
cdr3_aa: CSVAGDIGGSDTQYF

v_call: TRBV4-1
clone_size: -
j_call: TRBJ1-6
d_call: -
cdr3_nt: TGCGCCAGCAGCCAAGATGCTCTGACAGGCTGGTCACCACCCCTCCACTTT
cdr3_aa: CASSQDALTGWSPPLHF

v_call: TRBV10-3
clone_size: -
j_call: TRBJ1-2
d_call: -
cdr3_nt: TGTGCCATCAGTGGGGGCAGCGAGAGGGTTAATGGCTACACCTTC
cdr3_aa: CAISGGSERVNGYTF

v_call: TRBV13
clone_size: -
j_call: TRBJ1-1
d_call: -
cdr3_nt: TGTGCCAGCAGCTTTTTGGAAATGAACACTGAAGCTTTCTTT
cdr3_aa: CASSFLEMNTEAFF

v_call: TRBV27
clone_size: once
j_call: TRBJ1-2
d_call: TRBD1
cdr3_nt: TGTGCCAGCAGTTTGATGGCAGGGGGTATGAAAGGCTACACCTTC
cdr3_aa: CASSLMAGGMKGYTF

v_call: TRBV7-9
clone_size: -
j_call: TRBJ2-2
d_call: -
cdr3_nt: TGTGCCAGCAGCCTGATGCCGGGCGGCCCCACCGGGGAGCTGTTTTTT
cdr3_aa: CASSLMPGGPTGELFF

v_call: TRBV5-6
clone_size: -
j_call: TRBJ2-7
d_call: TRBD2
cdr3_nt: TGTGCCAGCAGCTCGGGACTAGCGGGAGACTCCTACGAGCAGTACTTC
cdr3_aa: CASSSGLAGDSYEQYF

v_call: TRBV11-3
clone_size: -
j_call: TRBJ1-5
d_call: -
cdr3_nt: TGTGCCAGCAGCTTAGGGCGACCCCATAGCAATCAGCCCCAGCATTTT
cdr3_aa: CASSLGRPHSNQPQHF

v_call: TRBV11-2
clone_size: once
j_call: TRBJ2-5
d_call: -
cdr3_nt: TGTGCCAGCAGCTTGCGGCAAGAGACCCAGTACTTC
cdr3_aa: CASSLRQETQYF

v_call: TRBV6-5
clone_size: once
j_call: TRBJ1-2
d_call: TRBD1
cdr3_nt: TGTGCCAGCAGTTACTTGGGACAGGCATCCTTGGGCTACACCTTC
cdr3_aa: CASSYLGQASLGYTF

v_call: TRBV27
clone_size: -
j_call: TRBJ2-3
d_call: TRBD2
cdr3_nt: TGTGCCAGCAGTTTATCGACTAGCGGGGGACACACAGATACGCAGTATTTT
cdr3_aa: CASSLSTSGGHTDTQYF

v_call: TRBV4-1
clone_size: -
j_call: TRBJ2-5
d_call: -
cdr3_nt: TGCGCCAGCAGCCAAGTCAAGGGTTCAGAGACCCAGTACTTC
cdr3_aa: CASSQVKGSETQYF

v_call: TRBV28
clone_size: -
j_call: TRBJ2-2
d_call: -
cdr3_nt: TGTGCCAGCAGCTCGCTCACCGTGGGCCAGGGTGCCGGGGAGCTGTTTTTT
cdr3_aa: CASSSLTVGQGAGELFF

v_call: TRBV27
clone_size: -
j_call: TRBJ2-3
d_call: -
cdr3_nt: TGTGCCAGCAGTTTCGACGGGACAGATACGCAGTATTTT
cdr3_aa: CASSFDGTDTQYF

v_call: TRBV7-8
clone_size: -
j_call: TRBJ2-7
d_call: TRBD2
cdr3_nt: TGTGCCAGCAGACTTGTATCTAGCGGGAGATACTACGAGCAGTACTTC
cdr3_aa: CASRLVSSGRYYEQYF

v_call: TRBV7-9
clone_size: -
j_call: TRBJ2-7
d_call: TRBD2
cdr3_nt: TGTGCCAGCAGCATCACTAGCGGCAACGAGCAGTACTTC
cdr3_aa: CASSITSGNEQYF

v_call: TRBV28
clone_size: once
j_call: TRBJ2-7
d_call: TRBD1
cdr3_nt: TGTGCCAGCAGTTACAGGGGCTACGAGCAGTACTTC
cdr3_aa: CASSYRGYEQYF